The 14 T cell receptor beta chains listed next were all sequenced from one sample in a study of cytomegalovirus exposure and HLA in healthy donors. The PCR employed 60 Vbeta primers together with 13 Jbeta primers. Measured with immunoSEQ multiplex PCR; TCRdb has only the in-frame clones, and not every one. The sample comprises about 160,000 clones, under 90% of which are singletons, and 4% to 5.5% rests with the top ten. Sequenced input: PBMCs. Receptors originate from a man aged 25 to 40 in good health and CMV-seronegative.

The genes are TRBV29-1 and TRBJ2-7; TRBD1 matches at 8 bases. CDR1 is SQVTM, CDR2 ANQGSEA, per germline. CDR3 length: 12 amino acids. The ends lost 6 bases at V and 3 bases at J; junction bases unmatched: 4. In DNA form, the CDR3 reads TGCAGCGTAGGGACAGGACTCTACGAGCAGTACTTC. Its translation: CSVGTGLYEQYF.

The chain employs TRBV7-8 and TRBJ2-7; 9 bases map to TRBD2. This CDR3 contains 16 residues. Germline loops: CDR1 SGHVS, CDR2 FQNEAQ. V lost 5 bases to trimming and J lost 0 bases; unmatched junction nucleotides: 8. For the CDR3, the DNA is TGTGCCAGCAGCCAAACTAGCGGGCGAAGCTCCTACGAGCAGTACTTC. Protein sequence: CASSQTSGRSSYEQYF.

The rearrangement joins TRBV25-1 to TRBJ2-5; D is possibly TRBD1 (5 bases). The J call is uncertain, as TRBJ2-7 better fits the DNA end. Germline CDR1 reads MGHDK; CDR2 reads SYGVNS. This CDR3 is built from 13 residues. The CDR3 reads CASSDIDRDEQYF. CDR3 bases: TGTGCCAGCAGTGACATCGACAGAGACGAGCAGTACTTC.

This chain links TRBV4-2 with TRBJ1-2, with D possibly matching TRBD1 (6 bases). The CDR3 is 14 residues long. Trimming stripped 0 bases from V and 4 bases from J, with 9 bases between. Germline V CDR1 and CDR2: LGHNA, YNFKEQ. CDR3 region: CASSQDYRVYGYTF. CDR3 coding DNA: TGTGCCAGCAGCCAAGATTACAGGGTCTATGGCTACACCTTC.

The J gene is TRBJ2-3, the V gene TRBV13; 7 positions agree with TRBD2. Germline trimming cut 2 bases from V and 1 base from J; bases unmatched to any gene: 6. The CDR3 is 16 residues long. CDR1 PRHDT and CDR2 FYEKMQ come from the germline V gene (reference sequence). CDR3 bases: TGTGCCAGCAGCTTATTTTCGGGAGGAGGCACAGATACGCAGTATTTT. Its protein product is CASSLFSGGGTDTQYF.

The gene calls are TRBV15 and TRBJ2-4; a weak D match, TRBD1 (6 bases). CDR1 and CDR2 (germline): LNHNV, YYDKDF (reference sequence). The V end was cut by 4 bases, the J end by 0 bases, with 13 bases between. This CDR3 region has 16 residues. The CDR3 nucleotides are TGTGCCACCAGCATCGACCGGACAGTAGCCAAAAACATTCAGTACTTC. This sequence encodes CATSIDRTVAKNIQYF.

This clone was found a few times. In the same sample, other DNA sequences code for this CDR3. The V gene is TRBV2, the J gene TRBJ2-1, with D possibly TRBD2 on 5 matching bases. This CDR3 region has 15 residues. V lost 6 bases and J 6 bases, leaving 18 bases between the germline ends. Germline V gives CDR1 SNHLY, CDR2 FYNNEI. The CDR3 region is CASSPGRVTFNEQFF. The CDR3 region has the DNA TGTGCCAGCAGCCCCGGGCGGGTGACCTTCAATGAGCAGTTCTTC.

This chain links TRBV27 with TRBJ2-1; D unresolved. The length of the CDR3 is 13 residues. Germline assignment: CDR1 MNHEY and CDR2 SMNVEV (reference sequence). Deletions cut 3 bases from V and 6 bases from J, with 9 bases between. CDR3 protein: CASSFSQPNEQFF. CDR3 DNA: TGTGCCAGCAGTTTTTCACAGCCCAATGAGCAGTTCTTC.

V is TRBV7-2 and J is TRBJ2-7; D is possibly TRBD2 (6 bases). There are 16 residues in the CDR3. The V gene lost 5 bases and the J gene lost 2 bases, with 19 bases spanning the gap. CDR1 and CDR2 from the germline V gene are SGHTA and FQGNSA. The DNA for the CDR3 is TGTGCCAGCAGCCAGGAAGGGAGGCCCGGCGCCTACGAGCAGTACTTC. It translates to CASSQEGRPGAYEQYF.

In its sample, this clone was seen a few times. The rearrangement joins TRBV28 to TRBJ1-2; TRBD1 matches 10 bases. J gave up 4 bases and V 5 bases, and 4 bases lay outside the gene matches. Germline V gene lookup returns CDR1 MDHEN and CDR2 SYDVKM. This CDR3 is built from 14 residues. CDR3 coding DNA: TGTGCCAGCAGTGACAGGGGGCGCGGCTATGGCTACACCTTC. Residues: CASSDRGRGYGYTF.

The CDR3 sequence: CSVVRAGAVYGYTF. The CDR3 DNA sequence: TGCAGCGTTGTTAGGGCGGGGGCGGTCTATGGCTACACCTTC. The J gene is TRBJ1-2, the V gene TRBV29-1; a possible D gene is TRBD1 (6 bases). The CDR3 is 14 amino acids. CDR1 is SQVTM and CDR2 is ANQGSEA in the germline V gene. V dropped 4 bases and J dropped 4 bases, with 16 bases sitting between them.

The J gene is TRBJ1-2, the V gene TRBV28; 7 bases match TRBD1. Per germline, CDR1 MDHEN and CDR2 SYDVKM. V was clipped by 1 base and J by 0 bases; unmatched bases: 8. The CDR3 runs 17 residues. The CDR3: CASSLSLGQEANYGYTF. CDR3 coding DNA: TGTGCCAGCAGTTTATCCCTCGGACAGGAAGCTAACTATGGCTACACCTTC.

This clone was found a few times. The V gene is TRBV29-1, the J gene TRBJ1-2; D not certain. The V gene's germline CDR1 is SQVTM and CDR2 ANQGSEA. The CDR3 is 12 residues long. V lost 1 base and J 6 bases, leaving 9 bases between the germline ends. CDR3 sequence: CSVEAVPNGYTF. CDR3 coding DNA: TGCAGCGTTGAAGCAGTGCCAAATGGCTACACCTTC.

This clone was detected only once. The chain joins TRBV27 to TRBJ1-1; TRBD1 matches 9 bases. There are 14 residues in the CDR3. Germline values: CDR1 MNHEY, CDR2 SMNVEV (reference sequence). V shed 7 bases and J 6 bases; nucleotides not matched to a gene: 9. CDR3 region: CASKTGGSVAEAFF. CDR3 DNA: TGTGCCAGCAAGACAGGGGGTTCGGTCGCTGAAGCTTTCTTT.